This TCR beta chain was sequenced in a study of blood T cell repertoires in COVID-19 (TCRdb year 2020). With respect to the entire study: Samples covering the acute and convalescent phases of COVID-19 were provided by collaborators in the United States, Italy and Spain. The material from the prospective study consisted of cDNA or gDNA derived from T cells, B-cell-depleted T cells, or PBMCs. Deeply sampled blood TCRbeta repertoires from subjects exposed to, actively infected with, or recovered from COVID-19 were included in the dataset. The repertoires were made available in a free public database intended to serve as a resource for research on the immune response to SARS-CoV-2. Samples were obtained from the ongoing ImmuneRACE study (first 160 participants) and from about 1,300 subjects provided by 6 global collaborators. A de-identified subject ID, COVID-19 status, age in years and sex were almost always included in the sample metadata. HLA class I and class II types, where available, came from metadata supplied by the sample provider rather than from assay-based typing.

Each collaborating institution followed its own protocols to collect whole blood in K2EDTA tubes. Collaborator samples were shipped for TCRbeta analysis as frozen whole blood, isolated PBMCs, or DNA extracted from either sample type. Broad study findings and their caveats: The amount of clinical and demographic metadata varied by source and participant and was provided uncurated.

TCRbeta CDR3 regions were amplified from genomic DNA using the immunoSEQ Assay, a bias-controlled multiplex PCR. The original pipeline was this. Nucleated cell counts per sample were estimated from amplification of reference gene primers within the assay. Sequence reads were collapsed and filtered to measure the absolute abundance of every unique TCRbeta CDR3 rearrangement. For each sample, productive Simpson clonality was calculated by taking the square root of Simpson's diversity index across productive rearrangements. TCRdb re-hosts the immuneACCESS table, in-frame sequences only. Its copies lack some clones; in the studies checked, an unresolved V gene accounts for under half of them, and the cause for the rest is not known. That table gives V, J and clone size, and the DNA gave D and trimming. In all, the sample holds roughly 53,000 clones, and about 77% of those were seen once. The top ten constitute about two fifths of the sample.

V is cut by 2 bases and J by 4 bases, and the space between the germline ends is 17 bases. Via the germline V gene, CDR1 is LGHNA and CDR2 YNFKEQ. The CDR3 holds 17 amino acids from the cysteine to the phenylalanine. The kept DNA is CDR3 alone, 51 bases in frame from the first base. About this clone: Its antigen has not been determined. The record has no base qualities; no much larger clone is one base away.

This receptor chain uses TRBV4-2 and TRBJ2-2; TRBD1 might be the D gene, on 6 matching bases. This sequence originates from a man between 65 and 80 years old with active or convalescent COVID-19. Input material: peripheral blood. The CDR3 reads CASSQNSIFRGTGELFF. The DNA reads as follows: TGTGCCAGCAGCCAAAACAGTATATTCAGGGGCACCGGGGAGCTGTTTTTT.